This paragraph covers one TCR beta chain sequence. Its antigen is currently unknown. The V gene's germline CDR1 is SQVTM and CDR2 ANQGSEA. This CDR3 comprises 11 residues. Prepared TCR beta cDNA libraries contained unique molecular identifiers. TCRdb re-called the PCR reads through MiXCR, storing one row per CDR3 protein. The repertoire holds 250,000 to 300,000 distinct CDR3 sequences, 36% seen once, with 4.5% to 5.5% in the top ten. The sample belongs to a study of post-analysis software for immune sequencing data. Whole-study context: Relapsing-remitting, secondary progressive and progressive-relapsing forms made up the multiple sclerosis disease courses.

The study's findings and limits: Roughly five TRBV segments were significantly more frequent in patients than in controls. TRBV5-6, TRBV5-1 and TRBV20-1 were among these segments. Those with multiple sclerosis, the patient group, showed significantly lower normalized Chao1 diversity than controls.

The sequencing input was blood. The clonotype originates from a girl aged 5-17 years with multiple sclerosis. V gene TRBV29-1 combines with J gene TRBJ1-2; D remains unclear. This CDR3 is CNIPLGYGYTF. DNA for the CDR3: TGCAACATTCCCCTGGGCTATGGCTACACCTTC.